Listed below are T cell receptor beta chains from one sample, sequenced in a study of T cells in Graves' hyperthyroidism and ophthalmopathy. TCRdb independently ran MiXCR on the multiplex PCR reads; one entry per CDR3 protein. The data contain some 620,000 distinct CDR3 sequences, 15% to 20% of them seen just once; the ten biggest clones take up 3.8%. Sequencing was carried out using blood. The receptor source for this set is a woman in her 30s with Graves' hyperthyroidism. CDR3s include the opening cysteine and the closing phenylalanine or tryptophan. D genes are given only for firm matches. The size entry is marked missing in some rows and otherwise reads once, few, many or a size class.

many | TRBJ2-3 | TRBD2 | TRBV6-1 | CASSVPGLLQDTQYF | TGTGCCAGCAGCGTACCGGGACTACTACAAGATACGCAGTATTTT
many | TRBJ2-7 | TRBD1 | TRBV2 | CASSERDRGFYEQYF | TGTGCCAGCAGTGAAAGGGACAGGGGGTTTTACGAGCAGTACTTC
many | TRBJ2-4 | TRBD2 | TRBV28 | CASSFRGGLVWTNIQYF | TGTGCCAGCAGTTTTCGGGGGGGTCTAGTCTGGACGAACATTCAGTACTTC
many | TRBJ1-1 | TRBD1 | TRBV28 | CASTGQGGNPEAFF | TGTGCCAGCACGGGACAGGGAGGAAATCCTGAAGCTTTCTTT
many | TRBJ2-1 | TRBD1 | TRBV28 | CASSSDRGINNEQFF | TGTGCCAGCAGTTCGGACAGGGGGATAAACAATGAGCAGTTCTTC
many | TRBJ2-4 | TRBD1 | TRBV19 | CASLSGQGRLAKNIQYF | TGTGCCAGCCTCTCGGGACAGGGGCGTCTAGCCAAAAACATTCAGTACTTC
few | TRBJ2-1 | . | TRBV20-1 | CSAGSGDEQFF | TGCAGTGCTGGCTCTGGGGATGAGCAGTTCTTC
many | TRBJ1-6 | TRBD1 | TRBV20-1 | CSALAGTGYSPLHF | TGCAGTGCTCTCGCCGGGACAGGGTATTCACCCCTCCACTTT
many | TRBJ2-2 | TRBD2 | TRBV27 | CASSMTSGIWELFF | TGTGCCAGCAGTATGACTAGCGGAATTTGGGAGCTGTTTTTT
many | TRBJ2-3 | TRBD2 | TRBV5-1 | CASSSGTSSDTQYF | TGCGCCAGCAGCTCGGGGACTAGTTCAGATACGCAGTATTTT
many | TRBJ2-1 | TRBD1 | TRBV7-2 | CASSHGTGKFF | TGTGCCAGCAGCCACGGGACAGGGAAGTTCTTC
many | TRBJ2-5 | TRBD1 | TRBV29-1 | CSVTGTGGWGTQYF | TGCAGCGTTACCGGGACAGGGGGCTGGGGGACCCAGTACTTC
. | TRBJ2-1 | . | TRBV11-1 | CASSQIVGNNEQFF | TGCGCCAGCAGCCAAATCGTAGGGAACAATGAGCAGTTCTTC
many | TRBJ2-1 | . | TRBV30 | CAWRQDYNEQFF | TGTGCCTGGCGACAAGACTACAATGAGCAGTTCTTC
. | TRBJ2-2 | . | TRBV7-2 | CASSLKAGELFF | TGTGCCAGCAGCCTTAAGGCCGGGGAGCTGTTTTTT
. | TRBJ2-2 | TRBD2 | TRBV6-6 | CASSYELAANTGELFF | TGTGCCAGCAGTTACGAGCTAGCGGCGAACACCGGGGAGCTGTTTTTT
. | TRBJ2-1 | . | TRBV13 | CASSPDSGTATYNEQFF | TGTGCCAGCAGCCCCGACTCCGGGACTGCAACTTACAATGAGCAGTTCTTC
. | TRBJ2-1 | . | TRBV28 | CARSLWRLFNYEQFF | TGTGCCAGAAGTTTATGGCGGTTGTTCAACTACGAGCAGTTCTTC
many | TRBJ1-2 | TRBD1 | TRBV28 | CAAGGLNYGYTF | TGTGCCGCAGGGGGCCTAAACTATGGCTACACCTTC
many | TRBJ2-1 | TRBD2 | TRBV24-1 | CATSVPASGINNEQFF | TGTGCCACCAGTGTCCCTGCTAGCGGGATAAACAATGAGCAGTTCTTC
few | TRBJ1-2 | TRBD1 | TRBV18 | CASSPETGSDGYTF | TGTGCCAGCTCACCAGAGACAGGGTCTGATGGCTACACCTTC
. | TRBJ2-2 | TRBD1 | TRBV5-1 | CASSVGQGDTGELFF | TGCGCCAGCAGCGTGGGACAGGGTGACACCGGGGAGCTGTTTTTT
many | TRBJ2-1 | . | TRBV30 | CAWSTEVTYNEQFF | TGTGCCTGGAGTACAGAAGTTACCTACAATGAGCAGTTCTTC
. | TRBJ1-1 | . | TRBV6-1 | CASRNRAANTEAFF | TGTGCCAGCAGGAACAGGGCCGCGAACACTGAAGCTTTCTTT
. | TRBJ2-2 | TRBD1 | TRBV9 | CASSGGPLYRGGPGELFF | TGTGCCAGCAGCGGAGGGCCTCTTTACAGGGGTGGTCCCGGGGAGCTGTTTTTT
many | TRBJ2-1 | . | TRBV24-1 | CATSDLTPYNEQFF | TGTGCCACCAGTGATTTGACCCCCTACAATGAGCAGTTCTTC
many | TRBJ2-5 | TRBD2 | TRBV9 | CASSLSGRVRETQYF | TGTGCCAGCAGCTTGAGCGGGAGAGTGCGAGAGACCCAGTACTTC
few | TRBJ1-3 | . | TRBV29-1 | CSVPGSSGNTIYF | TGCAGCGTTCCGGGTTCCTCTGGAAACACCATATATTTT
. | TRBJ2-7 | . | TRBV13 | CASSSGLGNYEQYF | TGTGCCAGCAGCTCGGGGCTGGGGAACTACGAGCAGTACTTC
. | TRBJ1-5 | . | TRBV18 | CGSSRQDNQSQHF | TGTGGCAGCTCACGACAGGATAATCAGTCCCAGCATTTT
few | TRBJ2-7 | . | TRBV11-1 | CASSRAAFREQYF | TGTGCCAGCAGCCGAGCCGCGTTTCGTGAGCAGTACTTC
many | TRBJ2-7 | . | TRBV2 | CASKPSLSLNYEQYF | TGTGCCAGCAAACCCAGCTTATCCCTGAACTACGAGCAGTACTTC
. | TRBJ1-1 | . | TRBV4-2 | CASSHRSGIGRGTEAFF | TGTGCCAGCAGCCATCGATCGGGTATTGGTAGGGGCACTGAAGCTTTCTTT
many | TRBJ1-4 | . | TRBV12-3/TRBV12-4 | CASSPDMVREKLFF | TGTGCCAGCAGTCCCGACATGGTACGGGAAAAACTGTTTTTT
many | TRBJ1-1 | TRBD1 | TRBV20-1 | CSARGQDEKAFF | TGCAGTGCTAGGGGACAGGACGAAAAAGCTTTCTTT
many | TRBJ2-4 | TRBD2 | TRBV6-1 | CASSEWAGNPGGSKNIQYF | TGTGCCAGCAGTGAGTGGGCAGGGAATCCGGGAGGTTCCAAAAACATTCAGTACTTC
few | TRBJ2-7 | . | TRBV20-1 | CSARDLVPAGAGYEQYF | TGCAGTGCTAGAGATCTTGTCCCGGCAGGGGCCGGCTACGAGCAGTACTTC
many | TRBJ2-1 | . | TRBV30 | CAWSINEQFF | TGTGCCTGGAGTATCAATGAGCAGTTCTTC
many | TRBJ1-2 | . | TRBV12-3/TRBV12-4 | CASSGPHYGYTF | TGTGCCAGCAGTGGGCCCCACTATGGCTACACCTTC
many | TRBJ2-4 | . | TRBV29-1 | CSVEGEAKNIQYF | TGCAGCGTTGAAGGAGAAGCCAAAAACATTCAGTACTTC
few | TRBJ1-1 | TRBD1 | TRBV24-1 | CATSDGTGATEAFF | TGTGCCACCAGTGATGGGACAGGGGCGACTGAAGCTTTCTTT
few | TRBJ1-5 | . | TRBV6-6 | CASSYSIRGNQPQHF | TGTGCCAGCAGTTACTCGATCCGGGGAAATCAGCCCCAGCATTTT
. | TRBJ2-2 | TRBD2 | TRBV20-1 | CSAREGGLAGMTGELFF | TGCAGTGCTAGAGAGGGGGGACTAGCGGGAATGACCGGGGAGCTGTTTTTT
many | TRBJ2-7 | . | TRBV3-1 | CASSQAGEQYF | TGTGCCAGCAGCCAAGCGGGCGAGCAGTACTTC
many | TRBJ2-1 | TRBD2 | TRBV20-1 | CSAVTGTSTSYNEQFF | TGCAGTGCTGTCACCGGGACTAGCACCTCCTACAATGAGCAGTTCTTC
. | TRBJ2-6 | . | TRBV19 | CASSMERAGANVLTF | TGTGCCAGTAGTATGGAGAGGGCTGGGGCCAACGTCCTGACTTTC
many | TRBJ2-3 | TRBD2 | TRBV20-1 | CSSGTSGWSTDTQYF | TGCAGTTCGGGGACTAGCGGGTGGAGCACAGATACGCAGTATTTT
many | TRBJ2-7 | . | TRBV28 | CASSLWEGGGSYEQYF | TGTGCCAGCAGTTTATGGGAGGGTGGAGGATCCTACGAGCAGTACTTC
many | TRBJ1-1 | TRBD1 | TRBV28 | CASRNSGTGIMNTEAFF | TGTGCCAGCAGAAACTCCGGGACAGGAATCATGAACACTGAAGCTTTCTTT
. | TRBJ2-3 | . | TRBV12-3/TRBV12-4 | CASSLTRRKTDTQYF | TGTGCCAGCAGTTTGACTAGAAGGAAAACAGATACGCAGTATTTT
few | TRBJ1-2 | TRBD1 | TRBV7-2 | CASSSGRGVNYGYTF | TGTGCCAGCAGCTCGGGCAGGGGGGTTAACTATGGCTACACCTTC
many | TRBJ2-3 | TRBD1 | TRBV12-3/TRBV12-4 | CASSLQGARGTDTQYF | TGTGCCAGCAGCCTACAGGGGGCGCGCGGCACAGATACGCAGTATTTT